What follows describes a single T cell receptor (beta chain). Source study methods: Reference gene primer amplification gave estimated nucleated cell counts. Data came from immunoSEQ multiplex PCR; TCRdb stores just in-frame clones and leaves some out. The V and J calls and the clone size are those of that table, but D and trimming were determined from the DNA. The data contain 130,000 or so clones, about 80% of them seen just once; the ten biggest clones take up roughly 15%. This sample is part of a study of blood T cell repertoires in COVID-19. Study information: T cells, B-cell-depleted T cells, or PBMCs supplied cDNA or gDNA.

Trimming removed 4 bases from V and 0 bases from J; junction bases left unmatched: 8. In germline, CDR1 is SGHNT, CDR2 YYREEE (reference sequence). The CDR3 extends over 18 amino acids. V is TRBV5-4 and J is TRBJ2-6, with TRBD1 matching over 9 bases. Material: peripheral blood. This sequence was found in a man aged 45-65 years with acute or convalescent COVID-19. CDR3 loop: CASSPSGTGISGANVLTF. Here the CDR3 DNA reads TGTGCCAGCAGCCCTTCTGGGACAGGGATCTCTGGGGCCAACGTCCTGACTTTC.